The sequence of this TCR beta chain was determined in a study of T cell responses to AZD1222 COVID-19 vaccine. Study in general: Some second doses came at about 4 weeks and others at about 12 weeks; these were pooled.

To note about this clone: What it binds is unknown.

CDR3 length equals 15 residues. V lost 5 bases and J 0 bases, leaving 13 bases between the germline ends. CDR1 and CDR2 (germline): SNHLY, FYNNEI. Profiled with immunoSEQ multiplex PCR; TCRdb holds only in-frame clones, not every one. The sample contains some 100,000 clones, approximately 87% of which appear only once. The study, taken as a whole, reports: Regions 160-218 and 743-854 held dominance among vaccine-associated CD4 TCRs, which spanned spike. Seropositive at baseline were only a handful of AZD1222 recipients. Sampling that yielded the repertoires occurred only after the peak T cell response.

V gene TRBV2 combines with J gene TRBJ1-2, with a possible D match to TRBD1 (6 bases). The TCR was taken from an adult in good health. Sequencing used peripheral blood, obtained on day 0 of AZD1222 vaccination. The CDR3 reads CASSRPDRSNYGYTF. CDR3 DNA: TGTGCCAGCAGTCGTCCAGACAGGTCTAACTATGGCTACACCTTC. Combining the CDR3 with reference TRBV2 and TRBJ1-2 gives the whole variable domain EPEVTQTPSHQVTQMGQEVILRCVPISNHLYFYWYRQILGQKVEFLVSFYNNEISEKSEIFDDQFSVERPDGSNFTLKIRSTKLEDSAMYFCASSRPDRSNYGYTFGSGTRLTVV.